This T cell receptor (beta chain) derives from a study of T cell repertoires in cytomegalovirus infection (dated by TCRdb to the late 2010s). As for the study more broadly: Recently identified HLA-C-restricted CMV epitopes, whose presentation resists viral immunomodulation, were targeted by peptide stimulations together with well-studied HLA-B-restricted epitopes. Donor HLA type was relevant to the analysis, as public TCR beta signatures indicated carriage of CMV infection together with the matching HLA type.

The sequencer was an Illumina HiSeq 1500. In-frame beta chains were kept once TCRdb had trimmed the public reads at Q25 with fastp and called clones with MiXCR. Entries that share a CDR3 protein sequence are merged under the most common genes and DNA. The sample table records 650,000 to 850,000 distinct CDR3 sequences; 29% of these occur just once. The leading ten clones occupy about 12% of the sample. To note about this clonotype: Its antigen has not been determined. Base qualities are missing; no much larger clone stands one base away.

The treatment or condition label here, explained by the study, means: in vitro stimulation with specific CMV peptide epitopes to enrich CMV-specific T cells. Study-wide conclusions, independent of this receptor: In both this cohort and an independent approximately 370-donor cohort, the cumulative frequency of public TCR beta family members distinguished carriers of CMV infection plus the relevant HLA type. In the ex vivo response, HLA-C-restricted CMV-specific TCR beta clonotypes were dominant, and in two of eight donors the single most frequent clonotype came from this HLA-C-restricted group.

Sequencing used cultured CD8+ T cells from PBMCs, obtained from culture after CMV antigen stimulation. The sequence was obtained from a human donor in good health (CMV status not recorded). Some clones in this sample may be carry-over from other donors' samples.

The CDR3 in this case is CASSLYPGSNQPQHF. Here is the DNA: TGTGCCAGCAGTTTATACCCAGGGAGCAATCAGCCCCAGCATTTT. The chain is assembled from TRBV27 and TRBJ1-5, with TRBD1 perhaps the D gene, on 5 matching bases. Trimming removed 1 base from V and 1 base from J, leaving 8 bases between the germline ends. The CDR3 has 15 amino acids, counting the end cysteine and phenylalanine. Only CDR3 DNA remains: 45 bases, in frame from the first base. The germline V gene (reference sequence) gives CDR1 as MNHEY and CDR2 as SMNVEV.